This record concerns one T cell receptor (beta chain) sequence. Its antigen is not known. The sequence runs out 3 residues before the end of the CDR3; the remainder is reconstructed from the germline J gene. Germline CDR1 reads SGHDT; CDR2 reads YYEEEE. The length of the CDR3 is 15 residues. V gave up 7 bases and J gave up 2 bases, with 18 bases separating them. The sample comes from a study of T cells in women clearing cervical HPV infection. Some clones are missing from TCRdb's copy, which holds only in-frame ones; the method was immunoSEQ multiplex PCR. The sample table includes 25,000 to 35,000 clones. Study conclusions and caveats: Unknown T-cell numbers per sample may underlie the richness differences.

The material sequenced was blood buffy coat. The TCR was taken from a woman between 18 and 70 years old with a cervical HPV16 infection that either progressed to CIN3+ or cleared (not recorded which). V is TRBV5-6 and J is TRBJ1-2; D uncertain. CDR3: CASRRLAGSNYGYTF. The CDR3 DNA, read in part, is TGTGCCAGCCGCCGCCTCGCGGGATCCAACTATGGC.